Listed here are 6 T cell receptor beta chains from one sample, sequenced in a study of blood T cell repertoires in COVID-19. Assay: immunoSEQ multiplex PCR; the TCRdb copy retains only in-frame clones and omits some. The data show 250,000 to 300,000 clones, around 86% seen once. The sample taken for sequencing was PBMCs or T cells enriched from blood (not recorded which). All receptors come from a man between 18 and 35 years old who had recovered from COVID-19.

The rearrangement links TRBV7-2 to TRBJ1-3; D gene unclear. Germline V gene lookup returns CDR1 SGHTA and CDR2 FQGNSA. Trimming removed 6 bases at V and 3 bases at J, with 12 bases between. This CDR3 spans 14 amino acids. The CDR3 loop reads CASRSPSGGNTIYF. CDR3 nucleotides: TGTGCCAGCAGATCCCCGAGTGGTGGAAACACCATATATTTT.

The chain employs TRBV6-1 and TRBJ1-1; 11 nucleotides align to TRBD1. The CDR3 loop spans 16 amino acids. Germline CDR1 is MNHNS and CDR2 is SASEGT. V was clipped by 3 bases and J by 11 bases; unmatched bases: 14. The CDR3 region has the DNA TGTGCCAGCAGTGATCAGCCGTTTTGGACAGGGGGCGACGCTTTCTTT. It is translated as CASSDQPFWTGGDAFF.

V and J are TRBV7-9 and TRBJ2-1; TRBD1 might be the D (7 bases). The ends were cut back, 6 bases at V and 10 bases at J, with 13 bases in the middle. The CDR3 is 12 residues long. The germline V gene encodes CDR1 SEHNR and CDR2 FQNEAQ (reference sequence). The DNA of the CDR3 is TGTGCCAGCAGTTCAGGGGGGTACGAGCAGTTCTTC. Its protein product is CASSSGGYEQFF.

The J gene is TRBJ2-6, the V gene TRBV7-2; TRBD1 matches at 10 bases. The CDR3 spans 19 residues. The trim removed 5 bases at V and 2 bases at J, leaving 12 bases unmatched. CDR1 and CDR2 from the germline V gene are SGHTA and FQGNSA. The CDR3 loop is CASSLRVGTGVTGANVLTF. CDR3 nucleotides: TGTGCCAGCAGCCTGCGGGTGGGGACAGGGGTAACTGGGGCCAACGTCCTGACTTTC.

V and J are TRBV19 and TRBJ1-1, with D perhaps TRBD1 (5 bases). Germline V gene sequence: CDR1 LNHDA, CDR2 SQIVND (reference sequence). The CDR3 runs to 16 residues. Between the trimmed V and J ends, which lost 0 bases and 1 base, there was a span of 12 bases. CDR3 region: CASSIDSGLRNTEAFF. The CDR3 nucleotides read TGTGCCAGTAGTATAGATTCGGGACTCAGGAACACTGAAGCTTTCTTT.

This clone was observed once. The rearrangement uses TRBV19 and TRBJ1-3, with a tentative D call TRBD1 (5 bases). Germline values: CDR1 LNHDA, CDR2 SQIVND (reference sequence). V lost 0 bases and J 3 bases, leaving 12 bases between the germline ends. This CDR3 is built from 16 residues. CDR3 region: CASSIEWGGRGNTIYF. The CDR3 nucleotides read TGTGCCAGTAGTATAGAATGGGGGGGTCGTGGAAACACCATATATTTT.